A single sample is the source of the 21 T cell receptor beta chains below, sequenced in a study of PD-1 blockade in mismatch repair-deficient tumors. TCRdb keeps only in-frame clones here, not all; method: immunoSEQ multiplex PCR. The table shows 100,000 to 150,000 clones, with approximately 90% occurring only once. Sequencing used peripheral blood, obtained 44 weeks after starting pembrolizumab. These receptors originate from an adult with mismatch repair-deficient cancer.

The chain recombines TRBV30 with TRBJ2-7; no definite D call. Trimming cost V 1 base and J 5 bases, with 3 bases left between them. There are 10 residues in the CDR3. Per germline, CDR1 GTSNPN and CDR2 SVGIG (reference sequence). CDR3 protein: CAWSGDEQYF. CDR3 sequence (DNA): TGTGCCTGGAGTGGAGACGAGCAGTACTTC.

The chain has TRBV11-1 and TRBJ2-7; TRBD1 aligns across 11 bases. Per germline, CDR1 SGHAT and CDR2 FQDESV (reference sequence). The CDR3 length is 18 residues. V shed 5 bases, J shed 2 bases, and the junction held 14 bases outside the gene matches. The CDR3 is CASSLIRTGGAIPYEQYF. The CDR3 region has the DNA TGTGCCAGCAGCCTGATCCGGACAGGGGGCGCCATCCCCTACGAGCAGTACTTC.

This chain connects TRBV5-1 to TRBJ2-1; D remains ambiguous. Trimming took off 2 bases at V and 8 bases at J, with 8 bases between the two ends. This CDR3 contains 12 residues. The germline V gene encodes CDR1 SGHRS and CDR2 YFSETQ. The CDR3 nucleotides are TGCGCCAGCAGCTTTACGGCACATGAGCAGTTCTTC. The encoded protein is CASSFTAHEQFF.

This clone was observed once. The rearrangement joins TRBV10-3 to TRBJ2-3, with 11 bases aligning to TRBD1. CDR3 length equals 16 residues. Germline V gene sequence: CDR1 ENHRY, CDR2 SYGVKD. The J segment lost 2 bases and the V segment lost 10 bases, leaving 11 bases of the junction unmatched. CDR3 nucleotides: TGTGCCACCGCTAAGGGGACAGGGGGACTCACAGATACGCAGTATTTT. Encoded protein: CATAKGTGGLTDTQYF.

This clone was recorded once. This chain connects TRBV11-3 to TRBJ2-1; 9 bases match TRBD2. V trimming: 4 bases; J trimming: 7 bases; junction bases outside the gene matches: 8. This CDR3 comprises 15 residues. Germline V gene sequence: CDR1 SGHNT, CDR2 YENEEA. The CDR3 DNA reads TGTGCCAGCAGCTACAGGCTAGCGGGATCGAATGAGCAGTTCTTC. Translated, it gives CASSYRLAGSNEQFF.

The chain links TRBV28 to TRBJ2-7; possibly TRBD1 or TRBD2 for D (6 bases each). V lost 6 bases and J 0 bases, leaving 12 bases between the germline ends. The CDR3 totals 14 residues. Germline CDR1 reads MDHEN; CDR2 reads SYDVKM. This chain's CDR3 is CASRRRGNSYEQYF. The CDR3 DNA reads TGTGCCAGCAGGCGGAGGGGGAACTCCTACGAGCAGTACTTC.

This clone turned up a few times. The chain recombines TRBV6-5 with TRBJ1-1; TRBD1 matches 7 bases. Germline lookup yields CDR1 MNHEY and CDR2 SVGAGI. The CDR3 loop spans 14 amino acids. The J segment lost 4 bases and the V segment lost 2 bases, leaving 4 bases of the junction unmatched. In DNA form, the CDR3 reads TGTGCCAGCAGTTACAGAACAGGGGCCACTGAAGCTTTCTTT. This gives the protein CASSYRTGATEAFF.

The gene calls are TRBV29-1 and TRBJ2-7; a weak D match, TRBD2 (5 bases). V gave up 4 bases and J gave up 5 bases, with 12 bases separating them. The CDR3 is 12 residues long. Germline V gives CDR1 SQVTM, CDR2 ANQGSEA. CDR3 in DNA: TGCAGCGTTGTCCTTCGGGAAAACGAGCAGTACTTC. Encoded protein: CSVVLRENEQYF.

The genes are TRBV4-1 and TRBJ1-4, with D uncertain. Per the germline V gene, CDR1 is MGHRA and CDR2 is YSYEKL. V was pared by 5 bases and J by 8 bases, with 9 bases between. CDR3 length: 12 amino acids. CDR3 coding DNA: TGCGCCAGCAGCACCCGAGGGGAAAAACTGTTTTTT. This encodes CASSTRGEKLFF.

The V call is TRBV5-6, the J call TRBJ1-2; 12 nucleotides match TRBD1. With V trimmed by 1 base and J by 4 bases, 2 bases remained unmatched. CDR3 length: 15 residues. Germline lookup yields CDR1 SGHDT and CDR2 YYEEEE. In nucleotides, the CDR3 is TGTGCCAGCAGCTTGAGGGACAGGGGGCTCTATGGCTACACCTTC. It codes for CASSLRDRGLYGYTF.

V gene TRBV11-3 combines with J gene TRBJ1-2, with 8 bases that match TRBD1. The CDR3 covers 14 residues. Germline V gives CDR1 SGHNT, CDR2 YENEEA. V lost 1 base to trimming and J lost 8 bases; unmatched junction nucleotides: 6. The CDR3 sequence: CASSLGGDRGGYTF. CDR3 coding DNA: TGTGCCAGCAGCTTAGGTGGCGACAGGGGCGGCTACACCTTC.

V is TRBV4-1 and J is TRBJ2-3; D remains ambiguous. V was clipped by 5 bases and J by 2 bases, with 14 bases between them. This CDR3 comprises 15 residues. Germline CDR1 MGHRA, CDR2 YSYEKL. CDR3 nucleotides: TGCGCCAGCAGCGGGGAACTGGCACACACAGATACGCAGTATTTT. Its protein is CASSGELAHTDTQYF.

The chain employs TRBV6-5 and TRBJ2-7, with TRBD2 matching 7 bases. Germline CDR1 and CDR2: MNHEY and SVGAGI. V gave up 2 bases and J gave up 7 bases; unmatched junction bases: 11. The CDR3 is made up of 15 amino acids. CDR3 amino acids: CASSYAASGRGEQYF. DNA for the CDR3: TGTGCCAGCAGTTACGCCGCTAGCGGCCGCGGAGAGCAGTACTTC.

This chain joins TRBV7-2 and TRBJ2-7; D is possibly TRBD2 (5 bases). There are 12 residues in the CDR3. The V and J ends lost 1 base and 7 bases respectively, with 8 bases between them. From germline, CDR1 is SGHTA and CDR2 FQGNSA. The CDR3 nucleotides read TGTGCCAGCAGCTTAGTGTCGGGGGAGCAGTACTTC. It encodes CASSLVSGEQYF.

J is TRBJ1-1 and V is TRBV4-1; 11 bases are a match to TRBD1. V dropped 6 bases and J dropped 5; count of bases not matched to a gene: 11. Germline loops: CDR1 MGHRA, CDR2 YSYEKL. The CDR3 consists of 16 residues. The CDR3 is CASRRTTDRGRTEAFF. The CDR3 region has the DNA TGCGCCAGCAGACGAACAACGGACAGGGGGCGAACTGAAGCTTTCTTT.

V and J are TRBV27 and TRBJ2-1; D ambiguous. Trimming cost V 5 bases and J 8 bases, with 7 bases left between them. The CDR3 spans 11 residues. Germline V CDR1 and CDR2: MNHEY, SMNVEV (reference sequence). CDR3 nucleotides: TGTGCCAGCAGTCACGGAGATGAGCAGTTCTTC. Its protein product is CASSHGDEQFF.

The rearrangement joins TRBV30 to TRBJ2-3; 7 nucleotides align to TRBD2. Looked up from germline, CDR1 is GTSNPN and CDR2 is SVGIG (reference sequence). With V trimmed by 4 bases and J by 4 bases, 5 bases remained unmatched. This CDR3 contains 13 residues. The CDR3 bases are TGTGCCTGGATGGGGGGACTACCAGATACGCAGTATTTT. Protein: CAWMGGLPDTQYF.

This rearrangement joins TRBV6-5 to TRBJ1-5; D is perhaps TRBD1 (5 bases). The CDR3 extends over 15 amino acids. Germline V lookup: CDR1 MNHEY, CDR2 SVGAGI. Trimming removed 6 bases from V and 1 base from J, with 13 bases in between. The CDR3 sequence is CASRRRGLSNQPQHF. CDR3 DNA: TGTGCCAGCAGGAGACGGGGGTTAAGCAATCAGCCCCAGCATTTT.

The V gene is TRBV2, the J gene TRBJ2-6; TRBD2 aligns across 7 bases. CDR3 length: 16 residues. J was trimmed by 2 bases and V by 6 bases; bases with no gene match: 7. Germline V gives CDR1 SNHLY, CDR2 FYNNEI. The CDR3 DNA is TGTGCCAGCAGGGGATGGCGGGAGCCTGGGGCCAACGTCCTGACTTTC. Translated, it gives CASRGWREPGANVLTF.

The rearrangement links TRBV7-4 to TRBJ2-3; D is ambiguous. CDR3 size: 15 residues. The V gene lost 5 bases and the J gene lost 0 bases, with 12 bases spanning the gap. Germline loops: CDR1 SGHVT, CDR2 SQSDAQ. The CDR3 sequence is CASSPRPTSTDTQYF. The CDR3 DNA follows: TGTGCCAGCAGCCCCCGCCCCACTAGCACAGATACGCAGTATTTT.

The chain carries TRBV5-1 and TRBJ2-5; D is possibly TRBD1 (6 bases). Germline V CDR1 and CDR2: SGHRS, YFSETQ. The CDR3 is 16 residues long. The V and J ends lost 0 bases and 2 bases respectively, with 14 bases between them. CDR3 region: CASSLAMGHEQETQYF. The DNA for the CDR3 is TGCGCCAGCAGCTTGGCCATGGGACACGAACAAGAGACCCAGTACTTC.